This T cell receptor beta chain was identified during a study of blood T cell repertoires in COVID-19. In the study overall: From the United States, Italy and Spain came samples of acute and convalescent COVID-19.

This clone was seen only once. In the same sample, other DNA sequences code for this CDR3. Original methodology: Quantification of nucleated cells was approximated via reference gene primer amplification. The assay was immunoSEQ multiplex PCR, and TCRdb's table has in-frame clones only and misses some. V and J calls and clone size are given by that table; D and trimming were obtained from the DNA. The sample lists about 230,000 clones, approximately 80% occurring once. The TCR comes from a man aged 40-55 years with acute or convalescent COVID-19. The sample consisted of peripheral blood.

CDR3 region: CASSPGRETQYF. CDR3 bases: TGTGCCAGCTCACCGGGGAGAGAGACCCAGTACTTC. The chain couples TRBV18 to TRBJ2-5, with D maybe TRBD2 (5 bases). The CDR3 spans 12 residues. Germline CDR1 reads KGHSH; CDR2 reads LQKENI. Trimming removed 3 bases at V and 4 bases at J, with 6 bases between. Complete variable domain (other parts from reference TRBV18 and TRBJ2-5): NAGVMQNPRHLVRRRGQEARLRCSPMKGHSHVYWYRQLPEEGLKFMVYLQKENIIDESGMPKERFSAEFPKEGPSILRIQQVVRGDSAAYFCASSPGRETQYFGPGTRLLVL.